One sample yielded the 28 T cell receptor beta chains listed below, sequenced in a study of blood T cell repertoires in COVID-19. Measured with immunoSEQ multiplex PCR; TCRdb has only the in-frame clones, and not every one. The table records fewer than 250,000 clones, roughly four fifths of them present only once. Sequenced input: PBMCs or T cells enriched from blood (not recorded which). The receptors stem from a man between 60 and 75 years old who had recovered from COVID-19.

The chain carries TRBV5-1 and TRBJ1-1; 8 bases are a match to TRBD1. The germline CDR1 and CDR2 sequences are SGHRS and YFSETQ. The J segment lost 1 base and the V segment lost 4 bases, leaving 9 bases of the junction unmatched. CDR3 size: 16 residues. The CDR3, as DNA: TGCGCCAGCAGCCCAGCGGCAGGGGGCCGGAACACTGAAGCTTTCTTT. Protein sequence: CASSPAAGGRNTEAFF.

The chain carries TRBV7-2 and TRBJ2-1, with D perhaps TRBD1 (6 bases). Germline values: CDR1 SGHTA, CDR2 FQGNSA. This CDR3 region has 13 residues. The V end was cut by 3 bases, the J end by 6 bases, with 9 bases between. The CDR3: CASSFTGFNEQFF. CDR3 DNA: TGTGCCAGCAGCTTCACAGGGTTCAATGAGCAGTTCTTC.

As for this clone: A junction end diverges from the germline sequence, so it may reflect a read error. The chain carries TRBV6-5 and TRBJ2-2; the D gene is possibly TRBD1 (5 bases). This CDR3 spans 13 amino acids. CDR1 is MNHEY, CDR2 SVGAGI, per germline. The CDR3 DNA sequence: TGTGCCGTCCTAGGGGTGAACGCCGGGGAGCTGTTTTTT. Protein sequence: CAVLGVNAGELFF.

This chain joins TRBV2 and TRBJ1-6; 9 bases fit TRBD1. J lost 10 bases, V lost 2 bases, and 6 bases had no gene match. Germline V gene lookup returns CDR1 SNHLY and CDR2 FYNNEI. CDR3 size: 15 residues. DNA for the CDR3: TGTGCCAGCAGTGAATTAACAGGGGGCGGGTCACCCCTCCACTTT. Translation gives CASSELTGGGSPLHF.

The chain combines TRBV12-5 with TRBJ2-2, with 7 nucleotides matching TRBD1. The germline V gene encodes CDR1 LGHNT and CDR2 FRNRAP. After removal of 6 bases from V and 4 bases from J, the junction contained 14 bases not matched to a gene. There are 17 residues in the CDR3. This chain's CDR3 is CASGPLLTGLGTGELFF. CDR3 DNA sequence: TGTGCTAGTGGGCCCCTGTTGACAGGGCTGGGCACCGGGGAGCTGTTTTTT.

This clone was observed once. The chain carries TRBV7-8 and TRBJ1-4; TRBD1 matches at 10 bases. Germline CDR1 reads SGHVS; CDR2 reads FQNEAQ. V shed 4 bases, J shed 6 bases, and the junction held 2 bases outside the gene matches. The CDR3 is made up of 14 amino acids. The CDR3 sequence: CASSWTGGYEKLFF. The CDR3 DNA follows: TGTGCCAGCAGCTGGACAGGGGGGTATGAAAAACTGTTTTTT. Filled out from reference TRBV7-8 and TRBJ1-4, the complete variable domain reads GAGVSQSPRYKVAKRGQDVALRCDPISGHVSLFWYQQALGQGPEFLTYFQNEAQLDKSGLPSDRFFAERPEGSVSTLKIQRTQQEDSAVYLCASSWTGGYEKLFFGSGTQLSVL.

This clone was detected a few times. This chain links TRBV7-9 with TRBJ1-1; weak D call: TRBD1 (5 bases). Germline V gene data show CDR1 as SEHNR and CDR2 as FQNEAQ (reference sequence). The V gene lost 0 bases and the J gene lost 6 bases, with 17 bases spanning the gap. CDR3 length equals 16 residues. The CDR3 region is CASSLAEGPARAEAFF. CDR3 nucleotide sequence: TGTGCCAGCAGCTTAGCGGAGGGACCCGCGAGGGCTGAAGCTTTCTTT.

The genes are TRBV12-3 or TRBV12-4 and TRBJ2-3, with no clear D. This CDR3 is 12 amino acids long. Trimming removed 6 bases from V and 3 bases from J, with 7 bases in between. The CDR3, as DNA: TGTGCCAGCAGCCGGGTAACAGATACGCAGTATTTT. Protein sequence: CASSRVTDTQYF.

The rearrangement joins TRBV2 to TRBJ2-3; 8 nucleotides line up with TRBD1. The CDR3 loop spans 14 amino acids. Germline CDR1 reads SNHLY; CDR2 reads FYNNEI. The ends lost 5 bases at V and 9 bases at J; junction bases unmatched: 10. In nucleotides, the CDR3 is TGTGCCAGCAGTCTGCAGGGGGCCCTTGACACGCAGTATTTT. Amino acid sequence: CASSLQGALDTQYF.

V usage is TRBV11-2 and J usage is TRBJ2-3; the match to TRBD1 covers 8 bases. Germline CDR1 and CDR2: SGHAT and FQNNGV. Trimming removed 5 bases from V and 5 bases from J; junction bases left unmatched: 21. CDR3 length equals 19 residues. CDR3 sequence: CASSHRFPGGFILRDTQYF. CDR3 nucleotides: TGTGCCAGCAGCCACCGGTTTCCAGGGGGCTTCATATTAAGAGATACGCAGTATTTT. The variable domain in full, completed from reference TRBV11-2 and TRBJ2-3, reads EAGVAQSPRYKIIEKRQSVAFWCNPISGHATLYWYQQILGQGPKLLIQFQNNGVVDDSQLPKDRFSAERLKGVDSTLKIQPAKLEDSAVYLCASSHRFPGGFILRDTQYFGPGTRLTVL.

The chain is built from TRBV2 and TRBJ1-4; tentatively, D is TRBD1 (5 bases). Germline V lookup: CDR1 SNHLY, CDR2 FYNNEI. Trimming removed 8 bases from V and 3 bases from J, with 16 bases in between. CDR3 length: 15 residues. The CDR3: CASSRGRGANEKLFF. In DNA form, the CDR3 reads TGTGCCAGCTCCCGAGGGAGGGGTGCTAATGAAAAACTGTTTTTT.

The chain carries TRBV5-1 and TRBJ2-5, with 7 bases aligning to TRBD1. The germline CDR1 and CDR2 sequences are SGHRS and YFSETQ. Trimming removed 3 bases from V and 4 bases from J; junction bases left unmatched: 9. CDR3 length equals 15 residues. The CDR3 bases are TGCGCCAGCAGCTACGGAGACAGGGCCCCAGAGACCCAGTACTTC. Its translation is CASSYGDRAPETQYF. The full variable domain, rest sourced from reference TRBV5-1 and TRBJ2-5, is KAGVTQTPRYLIKTRGQQVTLSCSPISGHRSVSWYQQTPGQGLQFLFEYFSETQRNKGNFPGRFSGRQFSNSRSEMNVSTLELGDSALYLCASSYGDRAPETQYFGPGTRLLVL.

The CDR3 spells CATSDSLEPGELFF. In DNA form, the CDR3 reads TGTGCCACCAGTGATTCCTTAGAACCCGGGGAGCTGTTTTTT. The chain joins TRBV24-1 to TRBJ2-2; D gene uncertain. The CDR3 has 14 amino acids. V was clipped by 2 bases and J by 6 bases, with 9 bases between them. Per the germline V gene, CDR1 is KGHDR and CDR2 is SFDVKD.

J is TRBJ2-3 and V is TRBV11-2; TRBD2 matches at 13 bases. From germline, CDR1 is SGHAT and CDR2 FQNNGV. V shed 10 bases, J shed 4 bases, and the junction held 5 bases outside the gene matches. The CDR3 is 14 amino acids. The CDR3 DNA sequence: TGTGCCACCAGACTAGCGGGGGGCCCAGATACGCAGTATTTT. Its translation is CATRLAGGPDTQYF.

The rearrangement uses TRBV5-4 and TRBJ1-4; TRBD1 agrees at 9 bases. The CDR3 has 16 residues. V shed 3 bases and J 6 bases; nucleotides not matched to a gene: 9. Per germline, CDR1 SGHNT and CDR2 YYREEE (reference sequence). The CDR3: CASSSDGQGKDEKLFF. The CDR3 coding sequence is TGTGCCAGCAGCTCAGATGGACAGGGGAAGGATGAAAAACTGTTTTTT.

V and J are TRBV9 and TRBJ1-1, with D perhaps TRBD1 (5 bases). Looked up from germline, CDR1 is SGDLS and CDR2 is YYNGEE. The CDR3 covers 15 residues. V was trimmed by 2 bases and J by 0 bases, leaving 11 bases between them. The DNA of the CDR3 is TGTGCCAGCAGCGTTAATACAGGAATGAACACTGAAGCTTTCTTT. It encodes CASSVNTGMNTEAFF.

The chain has TRBV2 and TRBJ2-5, with 10 nucleotides matching TRBD2. V was clipped by 6 bases and J by 1 base; unmatched bases: 8. CDR1 is SNHLY and CDR2 is FYNNEI in the germline V gene. The CDR3 is 16 residues long. CDR3 DNA sequence: TGTGCCAGCAGCCGGACCCGACTAGCGGGCCAAGAGACCCAGTACTTC. It codes for CASSRTRLAGQETQYF.

The CDR3 nucleotides are TGCGCCAGCAGCCCTCGGGGGTCTAGCACAGATACGCAGTATTTT. Translating it yields CASSPRGSSTDTQYF. This sequence joins TRBV5-1 and TRBJ2-3; D perhaps matches TRBD2 (6 bases). This CDR3 spans 15 amino acids. Germline CDR1 SGHRS, CDR2 YFSETQ. Trimming cost V 4 bases and J 0 bases, with 12 bases left between them. Full variable domain (outside the CDR3, taken from reference TRBV5-1 and TRBJ2-3): KAGVTQTPRYLIKTRGQQVTLSCSPISGHRSVSWYQQTPGQGLQFLFEYFSETQRNKGNFPGRFSGRQFSNSRSEMNVSTLELGDSALYLCASSPRGSSTDTQYFGPGTRLTVL.

Only one count was recorded for this clone. J is TRBJ2-1 and V is TRBV5-6, with a tentative D call TRBD2 (5 bases). CDR1 and CDR2 from the germline V gene are SGHDT and YYEEEE. V was pared by 0 bases and J by 5 bases, with 6 bases between. CDR3 size: 13 residues. DNA for the CDR3: TGTGCCAGCAGCTTGGTCGGGAACAATGAGCAGTTCTTC. This gives the protein CASSLVGNNEQFF.

The CDR3 here is CASSQGTSPHEQFF. The CDR3 nucleotides read TGCGCCAGCAGCCAGGGGACTAGTCCCCATGAGCAGTTCTTC. V usage is TRBV4-3 and J usage is TRBJ2-1; 8 bases map to TRBD2. V trimming: 3 bases; J trimming: 8 bases; junction bases outside the gene matches: 6. The germline gives CDR1 LGHNA, CDR2 YSLEER. The CDR3 consists of 14 residues.

The V gene is TRBV18, the J gene TRBJ2-7; 7 bases agree with TRBD1. The CDR3 covers 14 residues. From germline, CDR1 is KGHSH and CDR2 LQKENI. V was clipped by 3 bases and J by 4 bases; unmatched bases: 6. Here the CDR3 reads CASSPRDSEYEQYF. In DNA form, the CDR3 reads TGTGCCAGCTCACCCCGGGACAGTGAATACGAGCAGTACTTC.

The chain uses TRBV18 and TRBJ1-2; 11 nucleotides agree with TRBD1. In germline, CDR1 is KGHSH, CDR2 LQKENI. V lost 5 bases and J lost 0; bases outside the gene matches: 14. This CDR3 is built from 19 residues. The CDR3 DNA follows: TGTGCCAGCTCATCAAATATTGGACAGGGGGCGCAGGCTAACTATGGCTACACCTTC. It translates to CASSSNIGQGAQANYGYTF.

V usage is TRBV29-1 and J usage is TRBJ1-5, with TRBD1 matching over 9 bases. This CDR3 region has 16 residues. The germline V gene has CDR1 SQVTM and CDR2 ANQGSEA. V dropped 1 base and J dropped 7; count of bases not matched to a gene: 11. The CDR3 nucleotides read TGCAGCGTTGAAGTCCCGGGACAGGGAGTAGGGCAGCCCCAGCATTTT. Amino acid sequence: CSVEVPGQGVGQPQHF.

The rearrangement uses TRBV18 and TRBJ2-2; TRBD1 is a possible D gene (5 bases). The CDR3 is 16 amino acids. In germline, CDR1 is KGHSH, CDR2 LQKENI. The V end lost 0 bases, the J end lost 1 base, and 9 bases lay between the germline ends. For the CDR3, the DNA is TGTGCCAGCTCACCACCCGTGACAGTGAACACCGGGGAGCTGTTTTTT. The encoded protein is CASSPPVTVNTGELFF.

With respect to this clone: The sample has other DNA sequences that encode this CDR3 too. The chain couples TRBV7-9 to TRBJ1-2, with 9 bases matching TRBD1. Per the germline V gene, CDR1 is SEHNR and CDR2 is FQNEAQ (reference sequence). The CDR3 has 15 residues. V dropped 0 bases and J dropped 4; count of bases not matched to a gene: 3. This CDR3 is CASSLAGQGSYGYTF. The CDR3 DNA reads as TGTGCCAGCAGCTTAGCGGGACAGGGTTCCTATGGCTACACCTTC. Full variable domain (missing parts from reference TRBV7-9 and TRBJ1-2): DTGVSQNPRHKITKRGQNVTFRCDPISEHNRLYWYRQTLGQGPEFLTYFQNEAQLEKSRLLSDRFSAERPKGSFSTLEIQRTEQGDSAMYLCASSLAGQGSYGYTFGSGTRLTVV.

The CDR3 loop reads CASSLGGVGYTEAFF. The CDR3 nucleotides are TGCGCCAGCAGTTTAGGGGGCGTTGGGTACACTGAAGCTTTCTTT. The chain links TRBV5-1 to TRBJ1-1; 7 bases fit TRBD1. The V segment lost 5 bases and the J segment 3 bases; nucleotides outside the gene matches: 10. The germline gives CDR1 SGHRS, CDR2 YFSETQ. The CDR3 spans 15 residues.

The chain links TRBV6-2 or TRBV6-3 to TRBJ1-2; D gene ambiguous. This CDR3 contains 14 residues. The germline V and J ends were trimmed by 6 bases and 8 bases, with 19 bases remaining between them. The germline gives CDR1 MNHEY, CDR2 SVGEGT. The CDR3 DNA reads TGTGCCAGCAGCACCCGGACTAACCCTCAAGGCTACACCTTC. This translates into CASSTRTNPQGYTF.

J is TRBJ2-1 and V is TRBV19, with 8 bases matching TRBD1. This CDR3 has 17 amino acids. After removal of 4 bases from V and 6 bases from J, the junction contained 14 bases not matched to a gene. The germline V gene encodes CDR1 LNHDA and CDR2 SQIVND (reference sequence). CDR3 sequence: CASSRDPDRARGNEQFF. The CDR3 nucleotides read TGTGCCAGTAGTAGAGACCCGGACAGGGCCAGGGGCAATGAGCAGTTCTTC.